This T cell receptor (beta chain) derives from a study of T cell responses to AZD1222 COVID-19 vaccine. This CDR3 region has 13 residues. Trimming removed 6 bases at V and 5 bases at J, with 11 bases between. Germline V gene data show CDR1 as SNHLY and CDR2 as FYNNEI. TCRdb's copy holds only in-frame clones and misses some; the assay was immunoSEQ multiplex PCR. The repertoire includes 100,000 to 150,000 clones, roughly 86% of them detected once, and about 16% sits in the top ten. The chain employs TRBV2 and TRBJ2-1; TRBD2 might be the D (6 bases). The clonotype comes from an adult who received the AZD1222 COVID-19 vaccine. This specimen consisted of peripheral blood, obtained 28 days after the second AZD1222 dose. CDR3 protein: CASREGRDNEQFF. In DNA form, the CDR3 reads TGTGCCAGCAGGGAGGGCCGGGACAATGAGCAGTTCTTC.